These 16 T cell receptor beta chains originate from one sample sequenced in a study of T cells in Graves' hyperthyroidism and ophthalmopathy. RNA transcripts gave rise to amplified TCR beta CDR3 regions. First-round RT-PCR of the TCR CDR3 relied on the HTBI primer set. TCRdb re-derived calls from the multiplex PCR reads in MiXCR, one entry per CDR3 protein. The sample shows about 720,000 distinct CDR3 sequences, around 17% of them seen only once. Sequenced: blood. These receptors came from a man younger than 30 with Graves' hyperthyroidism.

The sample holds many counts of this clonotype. The CDR3 is CASSYPRDRTDTQYF. CDR3 in DNA: TGTGCCAGCAGTTACCCGAGGGACCGCACAGATACGCAGTATTTT. This chain connects TRBV6-2 or TRBV6-3 to TRBJ2-3, with D perhaps being TRBD1 or TRBD2 (5 bases each). V dropped 2 bases and J dropped 1 base, with 10 bases sitting between them. Germline V gene sequence: CDR1 MNHEY, CDR2 SVGEGT. The CDR3 loop spans 15 amino acids.

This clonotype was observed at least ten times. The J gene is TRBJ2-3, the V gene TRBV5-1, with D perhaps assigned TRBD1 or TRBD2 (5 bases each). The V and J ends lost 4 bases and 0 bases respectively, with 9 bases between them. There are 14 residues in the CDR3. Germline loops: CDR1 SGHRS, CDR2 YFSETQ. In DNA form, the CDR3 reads TGCGCCAGCAGCAGGGACGTTAGCACAGATACGCAGTATTTT. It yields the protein CASSRDVSTDTQYF. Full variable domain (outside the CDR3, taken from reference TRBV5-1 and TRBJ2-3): KAGVTQTPRYLIKTRGQQVTLSCSPISGHRSVSWYQQTPGQGLQFLFEYFSETQRNKGNFPGRFSGRQFSNSRSEMNVSTLELGDSALYLCASSRDVSTDTQYFGPGTRLTVL.

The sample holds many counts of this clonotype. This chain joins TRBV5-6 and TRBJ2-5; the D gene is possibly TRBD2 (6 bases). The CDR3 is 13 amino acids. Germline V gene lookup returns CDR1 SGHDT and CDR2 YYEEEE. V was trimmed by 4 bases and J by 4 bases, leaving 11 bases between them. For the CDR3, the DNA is TGTGCCAGCAGCGGAGTGGGGGGAGAGACCCAGTACTTC. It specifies CASSGVGGETQYF.

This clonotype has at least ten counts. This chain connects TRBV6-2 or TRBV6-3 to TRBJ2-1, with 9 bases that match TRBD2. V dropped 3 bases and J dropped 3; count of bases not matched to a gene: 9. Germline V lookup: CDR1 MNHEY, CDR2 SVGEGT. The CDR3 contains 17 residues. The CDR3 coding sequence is TGTGCCAGCAGTTATGATGGACTAGCGAGTGTCTACAATGAGCAGTTCTTC. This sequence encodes CASSYDGLASVYNEQFF.

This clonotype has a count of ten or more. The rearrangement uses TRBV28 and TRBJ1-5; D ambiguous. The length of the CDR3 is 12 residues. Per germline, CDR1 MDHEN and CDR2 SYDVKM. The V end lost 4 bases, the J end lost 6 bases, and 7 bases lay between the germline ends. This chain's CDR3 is CASSSGTQPQHF. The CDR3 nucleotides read TGTGCCAGCAGTTCCGGAACTCAGCCCCAGCATTTT.

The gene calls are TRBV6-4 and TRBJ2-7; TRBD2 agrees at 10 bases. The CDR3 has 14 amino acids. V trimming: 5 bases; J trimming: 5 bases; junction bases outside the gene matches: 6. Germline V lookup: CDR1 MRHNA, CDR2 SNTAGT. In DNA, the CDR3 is TGTGCCAGCAGTCCTAGCGGGAGCGAACACGAGCAGTACTTC. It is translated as CASSPSGSEHEQYF.

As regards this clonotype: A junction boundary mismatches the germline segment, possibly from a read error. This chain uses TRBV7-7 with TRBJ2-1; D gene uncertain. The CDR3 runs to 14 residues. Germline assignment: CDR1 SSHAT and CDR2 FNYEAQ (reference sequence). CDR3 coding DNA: TGTGCTAGCAGCTTGGATCAACTGGGGAATGAGCAGTTCTTC. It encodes CASSLDQLGNEQFF. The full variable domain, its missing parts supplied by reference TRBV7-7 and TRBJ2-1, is GAGVSQSPRYKVTKRGQDVTLRCDPISSHATLYWYQQALGQGPEFLTYFNYEAQPDKSGLPSDRFSAERPEGSISTLTIQRTEQRDSAMYRCASSLDQLGNEQFFGPGTRLTVL.

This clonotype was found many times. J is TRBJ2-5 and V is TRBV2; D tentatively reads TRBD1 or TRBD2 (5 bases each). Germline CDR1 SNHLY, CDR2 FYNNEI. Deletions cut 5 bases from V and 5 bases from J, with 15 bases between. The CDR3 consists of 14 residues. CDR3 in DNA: TGTGCCAGCAGTCCCGGGACCGCGTCGGAGACCCAGTACTTC. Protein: CASSPGTASETQYF.

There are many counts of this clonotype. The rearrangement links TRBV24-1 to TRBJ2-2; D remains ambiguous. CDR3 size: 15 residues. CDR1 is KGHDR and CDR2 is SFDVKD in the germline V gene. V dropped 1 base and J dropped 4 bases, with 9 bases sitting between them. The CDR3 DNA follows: TGTGCCACCAGTGATTTTAGGCAGAGCACCGGGGAGCTGTTTTTT. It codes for CATSDFRQSTGELFF.

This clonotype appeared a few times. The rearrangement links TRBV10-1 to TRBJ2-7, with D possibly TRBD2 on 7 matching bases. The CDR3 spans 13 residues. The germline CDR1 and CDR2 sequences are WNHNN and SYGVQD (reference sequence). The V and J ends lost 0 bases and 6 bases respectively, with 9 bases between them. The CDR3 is CASSESGGGEQYF. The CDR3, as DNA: TGCGCCAGCAGTGAGTCGGGAGGGGGCGAGCAGTACTTC.

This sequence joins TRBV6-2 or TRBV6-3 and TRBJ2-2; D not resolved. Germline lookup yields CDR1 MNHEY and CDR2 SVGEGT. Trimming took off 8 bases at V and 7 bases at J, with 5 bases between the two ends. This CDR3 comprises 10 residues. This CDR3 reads CASGFGELFF. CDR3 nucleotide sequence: TGTGCCAGCGGTTTCGGGGAGCTGTTTTTT.

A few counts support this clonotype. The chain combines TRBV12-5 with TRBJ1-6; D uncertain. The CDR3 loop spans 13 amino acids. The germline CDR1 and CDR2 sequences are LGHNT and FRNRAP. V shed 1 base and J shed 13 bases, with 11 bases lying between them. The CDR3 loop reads CASGLGTGFPLHF. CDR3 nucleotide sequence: TGTGCTAGTGGTTTGGGAACCGGTTTTCCCCTCCACTTT.

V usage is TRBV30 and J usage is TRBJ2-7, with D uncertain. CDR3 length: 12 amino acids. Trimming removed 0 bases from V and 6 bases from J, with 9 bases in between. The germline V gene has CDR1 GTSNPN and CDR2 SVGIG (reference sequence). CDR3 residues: CAWSVRSGEQYF. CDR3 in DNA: TGTGCCTGGAGTGTACGGTCCGGCGAGCAGTACTTC.

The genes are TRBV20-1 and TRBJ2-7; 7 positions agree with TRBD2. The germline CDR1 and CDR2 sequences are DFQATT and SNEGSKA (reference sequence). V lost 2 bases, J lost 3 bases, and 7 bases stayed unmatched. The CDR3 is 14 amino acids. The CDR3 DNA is TGCAGTGCTAGAAGACCGGCGGGAGTCTACGAGCAGTACTTC. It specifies CSARRPAGVYEQYF.

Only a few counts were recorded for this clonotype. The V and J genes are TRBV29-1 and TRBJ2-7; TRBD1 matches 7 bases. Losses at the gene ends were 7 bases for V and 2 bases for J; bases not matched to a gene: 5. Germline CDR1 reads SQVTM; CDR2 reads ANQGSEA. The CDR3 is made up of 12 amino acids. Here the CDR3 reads CSASTGTYEQYF. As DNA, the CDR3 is TGCAGCGCCTCGACAGGGACCTACGAGCAGTACTTC.

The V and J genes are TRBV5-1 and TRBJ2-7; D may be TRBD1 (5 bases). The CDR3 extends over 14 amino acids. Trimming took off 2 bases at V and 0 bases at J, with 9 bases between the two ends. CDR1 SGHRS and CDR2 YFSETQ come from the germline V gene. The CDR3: CASSLRTTSYEQYF. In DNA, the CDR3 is TGCGCCAGCAGCTTACGGACAACCTCCTACGAGCAGTACTTC.